These 17 T cell receptor beta chains were all obtained from the same sample, sequenced in a study of post-analysis software for immune sequencing data. Included in the TCR beta cDNA libraries were unique molecular identifiers. One entry per CDR3 protein results from TCRdb running MiXCR on the PCR reads. The sample shows hundreds of thousands of distinct CDR3 sequences, around 60% of them seen only once. General study findings and limits: There were five or six TRBV segments more frequent in patients than controls, and TRBV5-6, TRBV5-1 and TRBV20-1 were among them.

These receptors' targets are unknown. Sequencing used blood. Every receptor here comes from a girl aged 2 to 9 with multiple sclerosis.

About this clonotype itself: At one end, the junction sequence differs from germline, possibly due to a read error. The V call is TRBV7-3, the J call TRBJ2-3; D is ambiguous. This CDR3 is built from 13 residues. Per germline, CDR1 SGHTA and CDR2 FQGTGA. CDR3 in DNA: TGTGTCAGCAGCACCGGACCCCGAGATACGCAGTATTTT. This sequence encodes CVSSTGPRDTQYF.

This clonotype was counted only a few times. The chain recombines TRBV12-3 or TRBV12-4 with TRBJ1-6; TRBD1 might be the D (5 bases). Trimming stripped 7 bases from V and 7 bases from J, with 14 bases between. The CDR3 consists of 14 residues. The CDR3 region is CASTLGGGNSPLHF. The DNA for the CDR3 is TGTGCCAGCACCCTGGGGGGAGGGAATTCACCCCTCCACTTT.

This clonotype has just a few counts. This chain joins TRBV11-2 and TRBJ1-2; D gene ambiguous. Trimming shortened V by 2 bases and J by 8 bases, and 12 bases separated the two germline ends. The CDR3 runs 13 residues. CDR1 SGHAT and CDR2 FQNNGV come from the germline V gene. In nucleotides, the CDR3 is TGTGCCAGCAGCTTAACCCGGGTAAACGGCTACACCTTC. This encodes CASSLTRVNGYTF.

The chain carries TRBV20-1 and TRBJ2-3, with D possibly matching TRBD2 (7 bases). V was shortened by 6 bases and J by 0 bases, with 13 bases between the two germline ends. Germline assignment: CDR1 DFQATT and CDR2 SNEGSKA (reference sequence). The CDR3 loop spans 14 amino acids. CDR3 sequence: CSAKGGISTDTQYF. The CDR3 DNA reads TGCAGTGCCAAGGGGGGGATTAGCACAGATACGCAGTATTTT.

This clonotype turned up a few times. The V gene is TRBV30, the J gene TRBJ2-1, with TRBD2 matching 8 bases. The CDR3 is 14 residues long. Trimming cost V 3 bases and J 8 bases; bases outside gene matches: 9. Germline values: CDR1 GTSNPN, CDR2 SVGIG (reference sequence). Here the CDR3 reads CAWSVGLAKDEQFF. The DNA for the CDR3 is TGTGCCTGGAGCGTTGGACTAGCTAAAGATGAGCAGTTCTTC.

This chain uses TRBV7-8 with TRBJ2-3; D perhaps matches TRBD1 (5 bases). Trimming took 1 base from V and 4 from J, leaving 21 bases between them. Looked up from germline, CDR1 is SGHVS and CDR2 is FQNEAQ. This CDR3 has 18 amino acids. The CDR3 sequence is CASSLEIRAGNRADTQYF. The CDR3 region has the DNA TGTGCCAGCAGCTTAGAAATTAGGGCAGGGAATCGGGCAGATACGCAGTATTTT.

The chain couples TRBV2 to TRBJ2-5, with D tentatively TRBD2 (6 bases). The CDR3 is made up of 14 amino acids. V was pared by 9 bases and J by 1 base, with 15 bases between. Germline loops: CDR1 SNHLY, CDR2 FYNNEI. CDR3 sequence reads: CASREAAPQETQYF. The CDR3 DNA follows: TGTGCCAGTAGGGAGGCGGCACCCCAAGAGACCCAGTACTTC.

The chain combines TRBV28 with TRBJ2-1, with TRBD1 identical over 8 bases. The length of the CDR3 is 15 residues. V lost 5 bases to trimming and J lost 6 bases; unmatched junction nucleotides: 9. Germline V gives CDR1 MDHEN, CDR2 SYDVKM. The CDR3 DNA is TGTGCCAGCAGTAGGGGAGGACAGGGTGCCAATGAGCAGTTCTTC. Residues: CASSRGGQGANEQFF.

The chain combines TRBV5-1 with TRBJ2-1; 8 bases match TRBD2. This CDR3 has 16 amino acids. Germline CDR1 and CDR2: SGHRS and YFSETQ. V dropped 2 bases and J dropped 6; count of bases not matched to a gene: 10. CDR3 DNA: TGCGCCAGCAGCTTTCAGGCGGGGGGCGGAGTCAATGAGCAGTTCTTC. Translating gives CASSFQAGGGVNEQFF.

This CDR3 reads CASRAGTGAQNGTLYEQYF. CDR3 DNA: TGTGCCAGCAGGGCCGGGACAGGGGCTCAGAACGGGACCCTCTACGAGCAGTACTTC. The chain is built from TRBV5-5 and TRBJ2-1; TRBD1 matches 10 bases. The better agreement between TRBJ2-7 and the DNA end casts doubt on the J call. Germline CDR1 is SGHKS and CDR2 is YYEKEE (reference sequence). There are 19 residues in the CDR3.

The rearrangement links TRBV29-1 to TRBJ2-2; a possible D gene is TRBD1 (5 bases). Trimming removed 4 bases at V and 1 base at J, with 10 bases between. Germline-derived CDR1 and CDR2 are SQVTM and ANQGSEA. The CDR3 is 14 residues long. CDR3 nucleotides: TGCAGCGTTGCAACAGGTCTGAACACCGGGGAGCTGTTTTTT. It specifies CSVATGLNTGELFF.

The chain joins TRBV5-1 to TRBJ2-3; 9 bases are shared with TRBD1. The germline gives CDR1 SGHRS, CDR2 YFSETQ. This CDR3 contains 15 residues. V lost 3 bases and J lost 6; bases outside the gene matches: 8. This chain's CDR3 is CASSSVPGQGDTQYF. The CDR3 nucleotides are TGCGCCAGCAGCTCCGTTCCTGGACAGGGGGATACGCAGTATTTT.

The chain recombines TRBV27 with TRBJ2-3, with a weak D call TRBD2 (7 bases). The CDR3 is made up of 13 amino acids. CDR1 MNHEY and CDR2 SMNVEV come from the germline V gene (reference sequence). Deletions cut 8 bases from V and 0 bases from J, with 9 bases between. The CDR3 DNA reads TGTGCCAGCGGGGGGGCTAGCACAGATACGCAGTATTTT. This sequence encodes CASGGASTDTQYF.

To note about this clonotype: Compared with germline, one end of the junction differs, possibly owing to a read error. The chain couples TRBV29-1 to TRBJ1-1, with D perhaps TRBD1 (5 bases). This CDR3 region has 17 residues. Germline V lookup: CDR1 SQVTM, CDR2 ANQGSEA. The CDR3: CSAPRLEPGRLNTEAFF. In DNA, the CDR3 is TGCAGCGCCCCTCGTTTAGAACCGGGACGGTTGAACACTGAGGCTTTCTTT.

This clonotype was recorded only once. The V and J genes are TRBV15 and TRBJ2-5, with TRBD2 matching over 7 bases. Per the germline V gene, CDR1 is LNHNV and CDR2 is YYDKDF (reference sequence). The CDR3 spans 16 residues. V lost 4 bases, J lost 2 bases, and 10 bases stayed unmatched. CDR3 DNA sequence: TGTGCCACCAGCAAATTAATGGGACTACCACAAGAGACCCAGTACTTC. Protein sequence: CATSKLMGLPQETQYF.

The J gene is TRBJ2-3, the V gene TRBV12-3 or TRBV12-4; D might be TRBD1 or TRBD2, each matching 6 bases. The V end lost 6 bases, the J end lost 5 bases, and 24 bases lay between the germline ends. The CDR3 is 17 residues long. For the CDR3, the DNA is TGTGCCAGCAGCCCCTTCCGAGACGGGGGCCCAAAAGATACGCAGTATTTT. Protein: CASSPFRDGGPKDTQYF.

The genes are TRBV20-1 and TRBJ2-7, with D possibly matching TRBD2 (6 bases). With 0 bases removed from V and 3 bases from J, the gap between germline ends came to 12 bases. The CDR3 sequence is 14 residues long. Germline CDR1 and CDR2: DFQATT and SNEGSKA (reference sequence). CDR3 DNA sequence: TGCAGTGCTAGAGATATGGGTAGCGGCTACGAGCAGTACTTC. Protein: CSARDMGSGYEQYF.